The 9 T cell receptor beta chains listed next were all sequenced from one sample in a study of blood T cell repertoires in COVID-19. The protocol was immunoSEQ multiplex PCR, while the TCRdb copy is restricted to in-frame clones and leaves out a portion. This sample has about 250,000 clones; approximately 85% occur once, and the top ten carry 4%. Specimen: peripheral blood. Receptors originate from a man aged 50 or older with acute or convalescent COVID-19.

In its sample, this clone was seen once. The genes are TRBV25-1 and TRBJ2-5, with 8 bases fitting TRBD1. Trimming cost V 5 bases and J 5 bases; bases outside gene matches: 16. From germline, CDR1 is MGHDK and CDR2 SYGVNS. The CDR3 runs 17 residues. In DNA form, the CDR3 reads TGTGCCAGCAGTCCCGGACAGGGATCTTTGGTCGTGGAGACCCAGTACTTC. The encoded protein is CASSPGQGSLVVETQYF. Using reference TRBV25-1 and TRBJ2-5 for the parts outside the CDR3, the full variable domain is EADIYQTPRYLVIGTGKKITLECSQTMGHDKMYWYQQDPGMELHLIHYSYGVNSTEKGDLSSESTVSRIRTEHFPLTLESARPSHTSQYLCASSPGQGSLVVETQYFGPGTRLLVL.

V gene TRBV27 combines with J gene TRBJ2-2; a weak D match, TRBD2 (5 bases). The CDR3 is 14 residues long. From germline, CDR1 is MNHEY and CDR2 SMNVEV (reference sequence). Trimming removed 5 bases at V and 5 bases at J, with 12 bases between. The DNA for the CDR3 is TGTGCCAGCAGTGCGCGGGCAGAGACCGGGGAGCTGTTTTTT. Protein sequence: CASSARAETGELFF.

This chain connects TRBV30 to TRBJ2-5, with 11 bases identical to TRBD1. The CDR3 runs 14 residues. After removal of 2 bases from V and 7 bases from J, the junction contained 6 bases not matched to a gene. From germline, CDR1 is GTSNPN and CDR2 SVGIG (reference sequence). DNA for the CDR3: TGTGCCTGGAGTATCCCGGGACAGGGGGTGACCCAGTACTTC. Translating gives CAWSIPGQGVTQYF.

The genes are TRBV19 and TRBJ2-3; D ambiguous. CDR1 is LNHDA, CDR2 SQIVND, per germline (reference sequence). The ends were cut back, 5 bases at V and 6 bases at J, with 6 bases in the middle. The CDR3 consists of 11 residues. The CDR3 region is CASSRRDTQYF. CDR3 DNA sequence: TGTGCCAGTAGTCGCAGGGATACGCAGTATTTT.

This clone was counted a single time. The gene calls are TRBV10-3 and TRBJ1-1, with D possibly TRBD1 on 5 matching bases. Germline values: CDR1 ENHRY, CDR2 SYGVKD. The CDR3 covers 14 residues. V was clipped by 1 base and J by 5 bases, with 11 bases between them. The DNA of the CDR3 is TGTGCCATCAGTGAGTACACCGGGGGAACTGAAGCTTTCTTT. Translation: CAISEYTGGTEAFF.

This rearrangement joins TRBV3-1 (or the pseudogene TRBV3-2) to TRBJ2-5; a possible D gene is TRBD2 (6 bases). V was trimmed by 4 bases and J by 2 bases, leaving 8 bases between them. Germline values: CDR1 LGHDT, CDR2 YNNKEL (reference sequence). This CDR3 contains 13 residues. The CDR3 loop reads CASSLRGQETQYF. CDR3 bases: TGTGCCAGCAGCCTGCGGGGACAAGAGACCCAGTACTTC.

J is TRBJ2-7 and V is TRBV4-2, with 8 bases fitting TRBD2. Per the germline V gene, CDR1 is LGHNA and CDR2 is YNFKEQ. The CDR3 sequence is 15 residues long. V dropped 4 bases and J dropped 3; count of bases not matched to a gene: 8. The CDR3 loop is CASSPVGGEDYEQYF. The CDR3 DNA reads as TGTGCCAGCAGCCCCGTCGGGGGGGAGGACTACGAGCAGTACTTC.

The chain combines TRBV5-8 with TRBJ1-5; TRBD1 aligns across 10 bases. Germline trimming cut 4 bases from V and 5 bases from J; bases unmatched to any gene: 6. The V gene's germline CDR1 is SGHTS and CDR2 YDEGEE. This CDR3 comprises 15 residues. CDR3 residues: CASSRGQGIHQPQHF. The CDR3 DNA reads TGTGCCAGCAGCAGGGGACAGGGGATACATCAGCCCCAGCATTTT.

The chain carries TRBV23-1 and TRBJ1-5; a possible D gene is TRBD1 (5 bases). TRBV23-1 is an open reading frame whose function is uncertain. The length of the CDR3 is 18 residues. The V end was cut by 6 bases, the J end by 6 bases, with 27 bases between. CDR3 nucleotides: TGCGCCAGCAGCCCGAAACCCTCGCGTTCAGGGTTTGGTCAGCCCCAGCATTTT. It codes for CASSPKPSRSGFGQPQHF.